These 12 T cell receptor beta chains were all obtained from the same sample, sequenced in a study of blood T cell repertoires in COVID-19. Profiling relied on immunoSEQ multiplex PCR, and the TCRdb table lists in-frame clones only, not all of them. The table lists tens of thousands of clones, around 78% of them singletons. Sequences were obtained from peripheral blood. The receptor set was obtained from a human donor in a cohort sampled during active COVID-19.

Here the CDR3 DNA reads TGTGCCTGGAGTAAAGGGACAGGGTATGGCGAGCAGTACTTC. Its protein product is CAWSKGTGYGEQYF. The chain combines TRBV30 with TRBJ2-7, with 9 bases fitting TRBD1. With 2 bases clipped from V and 6 bases from J, the junction kept 8 bases outside the gene matches. The CDR3 has 14 amino acids. Germline CDR1 reads GTSNPN; CDR2 reads SVGIG (reference sequence).

The J gene is TRBJ1-5, the V gene TRBV19; 8 nucleotides agree with TRBD1. V lost 6 bases, J lost 4 bases, and 11 bases stayed unmatched. Germline-derived CDR1 and CDR2 are LNHDA and SQIVND (reference sequence). The CDR3 spans 16 residues. The chain's CDR3 is CASSRGAGGRNQPQHF. In DNA form, the CDR3 reads TGTGCCAGTAGCCGGGGGGCAGGGGGCCGGAATCAGCCCCAGCATTTT.

The gene calls are TRBV5-1 and TRBJ1-1; no reliable D call. The CDR3 consists of 13 residues. V was shortened by 6 bases and J by 0 bases, with 9 bases between the two germline ends. Germline loops: CDR1 SGHRS, CDR2 YFSETQ. CDR3 DNA: TGCGCCAGCAATACGGGGATGAACACTGAAGCTTTCTTT. Translation gives CASNTGMNTEAFF. Full variable domain (outside the CDR3, taken from reference TRBV5-1 and TRBJ1-1): KAGVTQTPRYLIKTRGQQVTLSCSPISGHRSVSWYQQTPGQGLQFLFEYFSETQRNKGNFPGRFSGRQFSNSRSEMNVSTLELGDSALYLCASNTGMNTEAFFGQGTRLTVV.

The gene calls are TRBV9 and TRBJ1-1, with TRBD1 as a possible D gene (5 bases). From germline, CDR1 is SGDLS and CDR2 YYNGEE. V lost 4 bases and J lost 3, with 10 bases in between. The CDR3 is 13 amino acids. This chain's CDR3 is CASSQGHYTEAFF. As DNA, the CDR3 is TGTGCCAGCAGCCAAGGACACTACACTGAAGCTTTCTTT.

This sequence joins TRBV7-6 and TRBJ1-4; 7 bases agree with TRBD1. Germline CDR1 reads SGHVS; CDR2 reads FNYEAQ. The junction had 8 bases not matched to a gene; V was cut back by 5 bases and J by 8 bases. The CDR3 runs 14 residues. The CDR3 protein is CASSPTGPREKLFF. As DNA, the CDR3 is TGTGCCAGCAGCCCGACAGGGCCAAGGGAAAAACTGTTTTTT. Full variable domain (missing parts from reference TRBV7-6 and TRBJ1-4): GAGVSQSPRYKVTKRGQDVALRCDPISGHVSLYWYRQALGQGPEFLTYFNYEAQQDKSGLPNDRFSAERPEGSISTLTIQRTEQRDSAMYRCASSPTGPREKLFFGSGTQLSVL.

This clone has more than one count but fewer than ten. The gene calls are TRBV5-1 and TRBJ1-4; 8 nucleotides match TRBD1. V lost 4 bases to trimming and J lost 8 bases; unmatched junction nucleotides: 7. Looked up from germline, CDR1 is SGHRS and CDR2 is YFSETQ. The CDR3 has 14 amino acids. DNA of the CDR3: TGCGCCAGCAGCCGCGACAGGGGTAAAGAAAAACTGTTTTTT. The encoded protein is CASSRDRGKEKLFF.

This clone was found once. V and J are TRBV28 and TRBJ2-6; TRBD2 is a possible D gene (5 bases). There are 15 residues in the CDR3. In germline, CDR1 is MDHEN, CDR2 SYDVKM. Trimming took 2 bases from V and 2 from J, leaving 7 bases between them. The chain's CDR3 is CASSLGRAGANVLTF. In DNA form, the CDR3 reads TGTGCCAGCAGTTTAGGGCGGGCTGGGGCCAACGTCCTGACTTTC.

V is TRBV6-2 or TRBV6-3 and J is TRBJ1-1, with TRBD1 as a possible D gene (6 bases). Germline values: CDR1 MNHEY, CDR2 SVGEGT. CDR3 size: 11 residues. The V end lost 4 bases, the J end lost 10 bases, and 10 bases lay between the germline ends. CDR3 in DNA: TGTGCCAGCAGTTTACAAGGGGGAGCTTTCTTT. Residues: CASSLQGGAFF.

The chain is built from TRBV13 and TRBJ2-7; 7 bases line up with TRBD1. CDR1 is PRHDT, CDR2 FYEKMQ, per germline (reference sequence). The ends lost 5 bases at V and 3 bases at J; junction bases unmatched: 10. This CDR3 is built from 15 residues. CDR3 DNA: TGTGCCAGCAGCATCTCCGGGACAGCGGACTACGAGCAGTACTTC. Protein: CASSISGTADYEQYF.

The CDR3 DNA sequence: TGTGCCAGCACCCTGCCTGGCCCCAATCAGCCCCAGCATTTT. As protein: CASTLPGPNQPQHF. This chain links TRBV6-6 with TRBJ1-5; D call uncertain. Between the trimmed V and J ends, which lost 7 bases and 3 bases, there was a span of 13 bases. Germline lookup yields CDR1 MNHNY and CDR2 SVGAGI (reference sequence). This CDR3 is 14 amino acids long.

The V gene is TRBV10-3, the J gene TRBJ1-1, with 8 bases aligning to TRBD1. The V and J ends lost 0 bases and 10 bases, in that order; junction bases with no gene match: 10. Germline CDR1 ENHRY, CDR2 SYGVKD. CDR3 length equals 15 residues. CDR3 coding DNA: TGTGCCATCAGTGAGTCCTCGCAGGGGGCGGCGGGAGCTTTCTTT. The encoded protein is CAISESSQGAAGAFF.

The chain is built from TRBV7-6 and TRBJ2-7, with D maybe TRBD1 (5 bases). Deletions cut 2 bases from V and 0 bases from J, with 14 bases between. Germline V lookup: CDR1 SGHVS, CDR2 FNYEAQ. The CDR3 covers 16 residues. The CDR3 spells CASSLTLQGSSYEQYF. In DNA form, the CDR3 reads TGTGCCAGCAGCTTAACCCTCCAGGGCAGCTCCTACGAGCAGTACTTC.